This TCR beta chain was documented in a study of identical twins. Template switching (which added a universal primer site) was used, and cDNA carried unique molecular identifiers. TCRdb re-analysed the 5' RACE reads in MiXCR, keeping a single row per CDR3 protein. The sample contains 540,000 or so distinct CDR3 sequences, 20% to 25% of which appear only once. There are a few counts of this clonotype. Donors uniformly comprised healthy Caucasians. Between the trimmed V and J ends, which lost 2 bases and 0 bases, there was a span of 8 bases. The CDR3 totals 14 residues. The same data also contributed to another study, on yellow fever vaccine responses in identical twins.

This receptor was obtained from a woman aged 18-30 years in good health. The J gene is TRBJ2-7, the V gene TRBV12-3 or TRBV12-4; no clear D. The sequenced sample consisted of CD4+ T cells sorted from blood. CDR3 sequence: CASSLSTDSYEQYF. The CDR3, as DNA: TGTGCCAGCAGTTTATCGACCGACTCCTACGAGCAGTACTTC.